The 10 T cell receptor beta chains below all came from one sample that was sequenced in a study of OX40 agonist ivuxolimab in advanced cancers. The protocol was immunoSEQ multiplex PCR, while the TCRdb copy is restricted to in-frame clones and leaves out a portion. The table has over 14,000 clones, about 81% seen once. The material sequenced was CD4+ or CD8+ T cells sorted from blood, taken in a trial of the OX40 agonist ivuxolimab. The receptors were gathered from an adult with an advanced solid tumor such as melanoma, head and neck, liver or kidney cancer.

The chain is built from TRBV5-1 and TRBJ2-3, with D maybe TRBD2 (6 bases). The CDR3 sequence is 14 residues long. Trimming pared 4 bases from V and 0 bases from J, leaving 9 bases between. Germline V lookup: CDR1 SGHRS, CDR2 YFSETQ. DNA for the CDR3: TGCGCCAGCAGCCTCGGGACTAGCACAGATACGCAGTATTTT. It translates to CASSLGTSTDTQYF. The full variable domain, completed using reference TRBV5-1 and TRBJ2-3, is KAGVTQTPRYLIKTRGQQVTLSCSPISGHRSVSWYQQTPGQGLQFLFEYFSETQRNKGNFPGRFSGRQFSNSRSEMNVSTLELGDSALYLCASSLGTSTDTQYFGPGTRLTVL.

The rearrangement links TRBV7-2 to TRBJ1-5; D not certain. This CDR3 spans 16 amino acids. Per the germline V gene, CDR1 is SGHTA and CDR2 is FQGNSA. V shed 0 bases and J shed 2 bases, with 11 bases lying between them. Written as DNA, the CDR3 is TGTGCCAGCAGCTTAGCCAGCCTCGGGGGCAATCAGCCCCAGCATTTT. Translated: CASSLASLGGNQPQHF.

The rearrangement links TRBV7-6 to TRBJ1-4, with 10 bases matching TRBD1. Per the germline V gene, CDR1 is SGHVS and CDR2 is FNYEAQ. Trimming at V came to 5 bases and at J to 7 bases, leaving 4 bases not matched to a gene. CDR3 length: 14 amino acids. The CDR3 region has the DNA TGTGCCAGCAGCCCCGGGACAGGGGTTGAAAAACTGTTTTTT. Protein sequence: CASSPGTGVEKLFF.

The chain uses TRBV7-2 and TRBJ2-3; D gene uncertain. V dropped 5 bases and J dropped 2 bases, with 2 bases sitting between them. The germline CDR1 and CDR2 sequences are SGHTA and FQGNSA. This CDR3 has 11 amino acids. In DNA form, the CDR3 reads TGTGCCAGCAGCACCACAGATACGCAGTATTTT. Amino acid sequence: CASSTTDTQYF.

This chain links TRBV27 with TRBJ2-2, with D hard to call. The germline V and J ends were trimmed by 1 base and 6 bases, with 9 bases remaining between them. The germline V gene has CDR1 MNHEY and CDR2 SMNVEV (reference sequence). The CDR3 sequence is 14 residues long. CDR3: CASSLYPASGELFF. CDR3 bases: TGTGCCAGCAGTTTATATCCAGCGTCCGGGGAGCTGTTTTTT.

The rearrangement uses TRBV9 and TRBJ1-1; perhaps TRBD1 as D (5 bases). V dropped 0 bases and J dropped 1 base, with 13 bases sitting between them. The CDR3 contains 16 residues. Germline CDR1 and CDR2: SGDLS and YYNGEE. CDR3 sequence: CASSVGVRGTNTEAFF. In DNA form, the CDR3 reads TGTGCCAGCAGCGTAGGAGTTCGAGGGACGAACACTGAAGCTTTCTTT.

This clone was observed once. The chain employs TRBV6-1 and TRBJ2-7; D ambiguous. CDR1 MNHNS and CDR2 SASEGT come from the germline V gene. The V gene lost 4 bases and the J gene lost 3 bases, with 13 bases spanning the gap. This CDR3 is built from 14 residues. CDR3 bases: TGTGCCAGCAGTGGCATGGGCGCAAGCTACGAGCAGTACTTC. Amino acid sequence: CASSGMGASYEQYF.

The CDR3 DNA is TGTGCCAGCAGGCTATGGACAGGTCTAAACTATGGCTACACCTTC. Encoded protein: CASRLWTGLNYGYTF. V is TRBV6-5 and J is TRBJ1-2; TRBD1 matches at 7 bases. Germline trimming cut 6 bases from V and 2 bases from J; bases unmatched to any gene: 9. Germline V gene data show CDR1 as MNHEY and CDR2 as SVGAGI. This CDR3 spans 15 amino acids.

This clone is large. The identical CDR3 is also encoded by other nucleotide sequences in the sample. This chain connects TRBV6-5 to TRBJ2-2, with a possible D match to TRBD1 (5 bases). This CDR3 is 14 amino acids long. In germline, CDR1 is MNHEY, CDR2 SVGAGI. V lost 2 bases to trimming and J lost 5 bases, with 9 bases between them. In DNA, the CDR3 is TGTGCCAGCAGTTACGACTCAGGGACCGGGGAGCTGTTTTTT. It yields the protein CASSYDSGTGELFF.

This clone was detected a few times. The rearrangement joins TRBV27 to TRBJ1-4; D is unresolved. Trimming removed 4 bases from V and 8 bases from J, with 8 bases in between. This CDR3 is built from 12 residues. From germline, CDR1 is MNHEY and CDR2 SMNVEV (reference sequence). CDR3 region: CASSSLEEKLFF. CDR3 in DNA: TGTGCCAGCAGTTCCCTCGAGGAAAAACTGTTTTTT. The full variable domain, rest sourced from reference TRBV27 and TRBJ1-4, is EAQVTQNPRYLITVTGKKLTVTCSQNMNHEYMSWYRQDPGLGLRQIYYSMNVEVTDKGDVPEGYKVSRKEKRNFPLILESPSPNQTSLYFCASSSLEEKLFFGSGTQLSVL.